A single sample gave rise to the 2 T cell receptor beta chains below, sequenced in a study of early T cells in non-severe SARS-CoV-2 infection. TCRdb recomputed calls from the 5' RACE reads with MiXCR, one row per CDR3 protein. The repertoire has 64,000 or so distinct CDR3 sequences, around 12% of them found once; the top ten carry approximately 1.3%. The sequencing used whole blood, collected at baseline. These receptors all come from an adult who was a healthcare worker with PCR-confirmed SARS-CoV-2 infection or an uninfected control (not recorded which).

This clonotype was counted ten times or more. The genes are TRBV12-3 or TRBV12-4 and TRBJ1-2; 8 bases map to TRBD1. The CDR3 length is 18 residues. The J segment lost 1 base and the V segment lost 5 bases, leaving 15 bases of the junction unmatched. As DNA, the CDR3 is TGTGCCAGCAGTCGAGAGACAGGGGCGCTGCCCCTTAACTATGGCTACACCTTC. Its protein product is CASSRETGALPLNYGYTF.

As concerns this clonotype: The germline gene is not matched at one end of the junction; a read error may be the cause. This chain links TRBV7-2 with TRBJ2-1; 10 nucleotides align to TRBD2. Germline V CDR1 and CDR2: SGHTA, FQGNSA. CDR3 length equals 15 residues. In DNA form, the CDR3 reads TGTGCCAGCAGCCTAGCGGGGGATCCCTACAATGAGCAGTTCTTC. This translates into CASSLAGDPYNEQFF.